This T cell receptor (beta chain) is drawn from a study of tumor-infiltrating lymphocytes in primary liver carcinoma. Germline DNA was also extracted, and blood RNA derived from unsorted whole blood. Production of TCR beta cDNA used around 500 ng total RNA together with a constant-region primer. Modified slightly, ARM-PCR produced TCR beta libraries over three nested multiplex PCR rounds. Two initial PCR rounds of about 10 cycles each paired TRBV1-TRBV30 forward primers with a C-beta reverse primer. TCRdb used MiXCR to reprocess the multiplex PCR reads, holding one entry per CDR3 protein. Here the sample spans about 300,000 distinct CDR3 sequences, over 55% being singletons. This clonotype was counted at least ten times. V shed 3 bases and J 2 bases; nucleotides not matched to a gene: 8. The CDR3 covers 16 residues. Germline CDR1 reads MGHRA; CDR2 reads YSYEKL.

The receptor was derived from a man between 40 and 49 years old with primary liver carcinoma and hepatitis B virus infection. The rearrangement uses TRBV4-1 and TRBJ2-3, with TRBD2 matching 7 bases. The specimen was peripheral blood. Here the CDR3 reads CASSHPSRGDTDTQYF. The CDR3 nucleotides read TGCGCCAGCAGCCATCCGTCTCGGGGGGACACAGATACGCAGTATTTT.